Here is one T cell receptor beta chain with its context. No antigen is known for it. The data stem from a study of CXCR3-negative and CXCR3-positive naive CD8 T cells. Study results and limitations: Diversity proved comparably high across both naive subsets and much lower in memory CD8+ cells. TRB CDR3 properties were used to infer TCR strength, and surface CD5 was comparable between naive subsets.

This CDR3 has 13 residues. CDR1 and CDR2 (germline): SQVTM, ANQGSEA. Carrying UMI labels, the TRB cDNA libraries were prepared through 5' RACE. TCRdb reprocessed the 5' RACE reads and reports one entry per CDR3 protein, with no DNA. Here the sample table reports 7,000 to 8,000 distinct CDR3 sequences. Sequencing used naive CXCR3- CD8+ T cells from blood. Documented subset: CD45RO-CCR7+CD27+CD95- naive CD8+ T cells lacking CXCR3 (TNR3-). The rearrangement links TRBV29-1 to TRBJ2-1; the D gene TCRdb calls, TRBD1, cannot be checked with no DNA. This receptor was obtained from a human donor in good health. Some clones in this sample may be carry-over from other donors' samples. This CDR3 is CSVEGEMGNEQFF.